Shown below are 22 T cell receptor beta chains from a single sample sequenced in a study of beta chain features in type 1 diabetes. Reverse transcription of all isolated RNA meant that expressed TCRB transcripts were sequenced. Generated by immunoSEQ multiplex PCR, the TCRdb table keeps only in-frame clones and is missing some. The sample records 500,000 to 700,000 clones, around a sixth being singletons. The sequencing sample was made of naive CD4+ T cells from blood. The source of these receptors is a man between 18 and 29 years old in good health.

The V call is TRBV7-3, the J call TRBJ2-7; D ambiguous. Germline V lookup: CDR1 SGHTA, CDR2 FQGTGA. The CDR3 loop spans 15 amino acids. V lost 0 bases and J lost 3, with 12 bases in between. The CDR3 region has the DNA TGTGCCAGCAGCTTAACGTCCTCCCGGATCTACGAGCAGTACTTC. Its translation is CASSLTSSRIYEQYF.

This clone was seen only a few times. This chain links TRBV7-9 with TRBJ2-7; D may be TRBD2 (6 bases). Germline V lookup: CDR1 SEHNR, CDR2 FQNEAQ (reference sequence). V lost 4 bases to trimming and J lost 0 bases, with 16 bases between them. The CDR3 covers 16 residues. The CDR3: CASSSPRDSGSYEQYF. CDR3 bases: TGTGCCAGCAGCTCTCCCCGGGACTCCGGCTCCTACGAGCAGTACTTC.

The chain combines TRBV28 with TRBJ1-1; no firm D call. The CDR3 consists of 17 residues. V was clipped by 3 bases and J by 9 bases, with 26 bases between them. Per the germline V gene, CDR1 is MDHEN and CDR2 is SYDVKM. The CDR3, as DNA: TGTGCCAGCAGTTTCATTCAAGGTGGTCGCGGCAAACTTCAAGCTTTCTTT. Its translation is CASSFIQGGRGKLQAFF.

This clone was picked up a small number of times. The rearrangement links TRBV20-1 to TRBJ2-1; perhaps TRBD2 as D (6 bases). Germline-derived CDR1 and CDR2 are DFQATT and SNEGSKA (reference sequence). There are 10 residues in the CDR3. V was trimmed by 7 bases and J by 11 bases, leaving 12 bases between them. This chain's CDR3 is CSVLAEQQFF. The CDR3 bases are TGCAGTGTACTAGCAGAACAGCAGTTCTTC.

J is TRBJ1-1 and V is TRBV11-3; D is unclear. This CDR3 is 16 amino acids long. The ends were cut back, 1 base at V and 1 base at J, with 13 bases in the middle. Germline V lookup: CDR1 SGHNT, CDR2 YENEEA. The CDR3 DNA reads as TGTGCCAGCAGCTTAGGGGAAAAACAGAGGAACACTGAAGCTTTCTTT. It encodes CASSLGEKQRNTEAFF. The whole variable domain, remainder taken from reference TRBV11-3 and TRBJ1-1, is EAGVVQSPRYKIIEKKQPVAFWCNPISGHNTLYWYLQNLGQGPELLIRYENEEAVDDSQLPKDRFSAERLKGVDSTLKIQPAELGDSAVYLCASSLGEKQRNTEAFFGQGTRLTVV.

This clone was counted a few times. The chain recombines TRBV2 with TRBJ1-5; tentatively, D is TRBD1 (6 bases). The CDR3 extends over 14 amino acids. Germline V gene lookup returns CDR1 SNHLY and CDR2 FYNNEI. Trimming pared 6 bases from V and 0 bases from J, leaving 9 bases between. The CDR3: CASREQGSNQPQHF. CDR3 in DNA: TGTGCCAGCAGGGAACAGGGTAGCAATCAGCCCCAGCATTTT.

This chain joins TRBV18 and TRBJ1-3; tentatively, D is TRBD1 (5 bases). The CDR3 covers 16 residues. Germline V gene data show CDR1 as KGHSH and CDR2 as LQKENI. Trimming stripped 3 bases from V and 0 bases from J, with 12 bases between. The DNA for the CDR3 is TGTGCCAGCTCACCCGACAGTTCCGGCTCTGGAAACACCATATATTTT. As protein: CASSPDSSGSGNTIYF.

This clone was seen more than once but under ten times. Different DNA sequences within this sample yield the same CDR3. V gene TRBV6-6 combines with J gene TRBJ2-7; 9 bases match TRBD1. CDR3 length: 15 amino acids. V gave up 6 bases and J gave up 3 bases; unmatched junction bases: 9. Per the germline V gene, CDR1 is MNHNY and CDR2 is SVGAGI (reference sequence). CDR3 sequence (DNA): TGTGCCAGCAGCCAAAAGGGACAGGGTGTCTACGAGCAGTACTTC. Translated, it gives CASSQKGQGVYEQYF.

This clone was recorded a few times. This chain joins TRBV9 and TRBJ2-3; D is unclear. This CDR3 contains 15 residues. The V and J ends lost 6 bases and 0 bases respectively, with 14 bases between them. CDR1 and CDR2 (germline): SGDLS, YYNGEE. The CDR3, as DNA: TGTGCCAGCAAGCCGTCTCGGAGTAGCACAGATACGCAGTATTTT. It translates to CASKPSRSSTDTQYF.

The gene calls are TRBV18 and TRBJ1-2; D not certain. The germline V gene encodes CDR1 KGHSH and CDR2 LQKENI. The CDR3 extends over 14 amino acids. The V gene lost 5 bases and the J gene lost 5 bases, with 15 bases spanning the gap. CDR3 region: CASSKRAEGYGYTF. CDR3 coding DNA: TGTGCCAGCTCAAAACGGGCCGAAGGTTATGGCTACACCTTC.

This clone has just a few counts. V gene TRBV7-2 combines with J gene TRBJ2-1; 7 positions match TRBD2. This CDR3 is 14 amino acids long. The V and J ends lost 1 base and 5 bases, in that order; junction bases with no gene match: 2. Germline V lookup: CDR1 SGHTA, CDR2 FQGNSA. DNA for the CDR3: TGTGCCAGCAGCTTAGGACTAGCCCACAATGAGCAGTTCTTC. This encodes CASSLGLAHNEQFF.

As concerns this clone: Different DNA sequences within this sample yield the same CDR3. The chain joins TRBV5-4 to TRBJ1-1; possible D gene TRBD1, 6 bases. V dropped 2 bases and J dropped 5 bases, with 7 bases sitting between them. The V gene's germline CDR1 is SGHNT and CDR2 YYREEE (reference sequence). The length of the CDR3 is 12 residues. CDR3 bases: TGTGCCAGCAGCTTAAGGGGGACTGAAGCTTTCTTT. This codes for CASSLRGTEAFF.

This clone has more than one count but fewer than ten. The V gene is TRBV5-1, the J gene TRBJ2-1; TRBD2 agrees at 11 bases. V gave up 0 bases and J gave up 4 bases; unmatched junction bases: 3. The CDR3 runs to 16 residues. The germline V gene has CDR1 SGHRS and CDR2 YFSETQ. The CDR3 protein is CASSLGLAGTYNEQFF. CDR3 bases: TGCGCCAGCAGCTTGGGACTAGCGGGAACTTACAATGAGCAGTTCTTC.

The V call is TRBV27, the J call TRBJ1-5, with TRBD1 as a possible D gene (6 bases). The germline V gene encodes CDR1 MNHEY and CDR2 SMNVEV (reference sequence). The CDR3 contains 15 residues. V was trimmed by 3 bases and J by 0 bases, leaving 9 bases between them. The CDR3 DNA reads TGTGCCAGCAGTTTGAACAGGGATAGCAATCAGCCCCAGCATTTT. As protein: CASSLNRDSNQPQHF.

J is TRBJ2-7 and V is TRBV10-3; TRBD1 is a possible D gene (6 bases). Trimming took 10 bases from V and 2 from J, leaving 12 bases between them. The CDR3 totals 12 residues. Germline V lookup: CDR1 ENHRY, CDR2 SYGVKD. The CDR3, as DNA: TGTGCCACCGGGACAACCCCCTACGAGCAGTACTTC. Its protein product is CATGTTPYEQYF.

This sequence joins TRBV10-3 and TRBJ2-3; 12 nucleotides agree with TRBD1. The junction had 4 bases not matched to a gene; V was cut back by 6 bases and J by 6 bases. The CDR3 is 14 residues long. Germline V gene sequence: CDR1 ENHRY, CDR2 SYGVKD. CDR3 coding DNA: TGTGCCATCAGAGCGGGACAGGGGGCGGATACGCAGTATTTT. This codes for CAIRAGQGADTQYF.

This clone turned up a few times. The chain recombines TRBV11-1 with TRBJ2-7, with D hard to call. V lost 5 bases, J lost 2 bases, and 7 bases lay in between. Germline V gene lookup returns CDR1 SGHAT and CDR2 FQDESV (reference sequence). The CDR3 runs to 12 residues. The CDR3 is CASSPHTYEQYF. DNA of the CDR3: TGTGCCAGCAGCCCCCACACCTACGAGCAGTACTTC. The full variable domain, its missing parts supplied by reference TRBV11-1 and TRBJ2-7, is EAEVAQSPRYKITEKSQAVAFWCDPISGHATLYWYRQILGQGPELLVQFQDESVVDDSQLPKDRFSAERLKGVDSTLKIQPAELGDSAMYLCASSPHTYEQYFGPGTRLTVT.

This sequence joins TRBV7-2 and TRBJ1-2; D remains ambiguous. Germline CDR1 is SGHTA and CDR2 is FQGNSA. Deletions cut 2 bases from V and 6 bases from J, with 13 bases between. The CDR3 totals 14 residues. In DNA form, the CDR3 reads TGTGCCAGCAGCTTACGGCAGGTCCCCAATGGCTACACCTTC. This sequence encodes CASSLRQVPNGYTF.

The V and J genes are TRBV7-3 and TRBJ1-2, with 7 bases lining up with TRBD1. Looked up from germline, CDR1 is SGHTA and CDR2 is FQGTGA. The CDR3 runs 16 residues. V lost 4 bases, J lost 6 bases, and 14 bases stayed unmatched. CDR3 residues: CASSSLNRGAQNGYTF. The CDR3 DNA reads as TGTGCCAGCAGCTCCCTAAACAGGGGCGCGCAGAATGGCTACACCTTC.

On this clone itself: This specimen includes other DNA sequences encoding the same CDR3. The genes are TRBV5-1 and TRBJ2-7; 7 bases align to TRBD1. The CDR3 sequence is 13 residues long. CDR1 is SGHRS and CDR2 is YFSETQ in the germline V gene. V was pared by 2 bases and J by 1 base, with 0 bases of the junction left unmatched. CDR3: CASSLQGSYEQYF. CDR3 sequence (DNA): TGCGCCAGCAGCTTACAGGGGTCCTACGAGCAGTACTTC. The full variable domain, its missing parts supplied by reference TRBV5-1 and TRBJ2-7, is KAGVTQTPRYLIKTRGQQVTLSCSPISGHRSVSWYQQTPGQGLQFLFEYFSETQRNKGNFPGRFSGRQFSNSRSEMNVSTLELGDSALYLCASSLQGSYEQYFGPGTRLTVT.

V gene TRBV19 combines with J gene TRBJ2-1; the match to TRBD2 covers 15 bases. The CDR3 covers 16 residues. J gave up 1 base and V 5 bases, and 0 bases lay outside the gene matches. Germline CDR1 and CDR2: LNHDA and SQIVND (reference sequence). This chain's CDR3 is CASSGTSGRSYNEQFF. CDR3 nucleotides: TGTGCCAGTAGTGGGACTAGCGGGAGGTCCTACAATGAGCAGTTCTTC.

The rearrangement links TRBV27 to TRBJ2-7; TRBD1 matches 9 bases. The CDR3 spans 13 residues. V lost 6 bases, J lost 4 bases, and 4 bases stayed unmatched. The V gene's germline CDR1 is MNHEY and CDR2 SMNVEV (reference sequence). The CDR3: CASSRDREYEQYF. CDR3 DNA: TGTGCCAGCAGCAGGGACAGGGAATACGAGCAGTACTTC.